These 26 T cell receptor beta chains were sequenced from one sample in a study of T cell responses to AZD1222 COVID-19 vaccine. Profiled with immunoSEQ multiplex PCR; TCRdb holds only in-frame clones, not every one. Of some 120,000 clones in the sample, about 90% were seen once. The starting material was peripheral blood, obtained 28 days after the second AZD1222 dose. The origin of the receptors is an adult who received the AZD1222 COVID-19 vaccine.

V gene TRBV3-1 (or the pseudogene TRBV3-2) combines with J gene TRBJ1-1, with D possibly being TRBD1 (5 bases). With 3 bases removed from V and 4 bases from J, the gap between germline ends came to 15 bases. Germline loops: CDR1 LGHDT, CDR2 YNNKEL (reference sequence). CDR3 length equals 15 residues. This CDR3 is CASSHLRAGTTEAFF. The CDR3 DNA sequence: TGTGCCAGCAGCCACTTAAGGGCAGGGACCACTGAAGCTTTCTTT.

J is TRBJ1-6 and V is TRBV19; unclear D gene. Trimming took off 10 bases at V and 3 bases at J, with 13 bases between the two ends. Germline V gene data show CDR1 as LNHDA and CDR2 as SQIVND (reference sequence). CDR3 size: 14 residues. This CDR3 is CATSPGSYNSPLHF. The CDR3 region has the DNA TGTGCCACCTCTCCAGGCAGCTATAATTCACCCCTCCACTTT.

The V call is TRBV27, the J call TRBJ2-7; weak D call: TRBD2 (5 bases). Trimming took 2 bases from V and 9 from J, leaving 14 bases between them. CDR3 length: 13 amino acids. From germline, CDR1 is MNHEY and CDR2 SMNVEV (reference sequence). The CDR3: CASSLRQNGGQYF. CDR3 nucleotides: TGTGCCAGCAGTTTACGGCAGAACGGAGGGCAGTACTTC.

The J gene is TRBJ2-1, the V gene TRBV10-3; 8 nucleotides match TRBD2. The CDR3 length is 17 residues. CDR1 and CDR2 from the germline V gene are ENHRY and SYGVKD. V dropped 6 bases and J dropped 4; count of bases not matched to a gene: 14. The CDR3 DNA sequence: TGTGCCATCAGCGATAGCTCGGGGAGCGGGAGATACAATGAGCAGTTCTTC. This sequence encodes CAISDSSGSGRYNEQFF.

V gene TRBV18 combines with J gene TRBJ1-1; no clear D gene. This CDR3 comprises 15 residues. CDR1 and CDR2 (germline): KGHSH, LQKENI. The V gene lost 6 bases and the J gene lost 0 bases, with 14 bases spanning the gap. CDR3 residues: CASSYRAAMNTEAFF. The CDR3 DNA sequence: TGTGCCAGCTCCTATCGGGCGGCTATGAACACTGAAGCTTTCTTT.

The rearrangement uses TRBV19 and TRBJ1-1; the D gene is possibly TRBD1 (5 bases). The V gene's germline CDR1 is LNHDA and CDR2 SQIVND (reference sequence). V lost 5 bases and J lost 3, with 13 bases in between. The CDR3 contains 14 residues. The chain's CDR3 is CASSGGFRDTEAFF. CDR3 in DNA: TGTGCCAGTAGTGGGGGTTTTAGGGACACTGAAGCTTTCTTT.

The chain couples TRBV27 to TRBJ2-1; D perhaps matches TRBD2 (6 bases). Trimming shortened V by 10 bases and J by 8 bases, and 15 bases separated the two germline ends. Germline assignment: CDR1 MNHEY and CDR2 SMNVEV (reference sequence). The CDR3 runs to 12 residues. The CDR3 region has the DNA TGTGCCACATCGGGGGTGAGGTATGAGCAGTTCTTC. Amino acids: CATSGVRYEQFF.

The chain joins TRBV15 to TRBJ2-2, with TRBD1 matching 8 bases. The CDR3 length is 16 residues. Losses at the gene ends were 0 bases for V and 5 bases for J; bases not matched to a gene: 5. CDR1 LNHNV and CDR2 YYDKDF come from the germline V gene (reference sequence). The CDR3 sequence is CATSRDVTGDTGELFF. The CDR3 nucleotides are TGTGCCACCAGCAGAGATGTGACAGGGGATACCGGGGAGCTGTTTTTT.

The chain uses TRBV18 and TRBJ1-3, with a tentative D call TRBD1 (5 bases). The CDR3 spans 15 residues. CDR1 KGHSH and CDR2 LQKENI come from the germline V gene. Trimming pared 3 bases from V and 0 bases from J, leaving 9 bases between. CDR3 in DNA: TGTGCCAGCTCACCGACAGCACGCTCTGGAAACACCATATATTTT. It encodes CASSPTARSGNTIYF. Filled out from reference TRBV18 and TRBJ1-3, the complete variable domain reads NAGVMQNPRHLVRRRGQEARLRCSPMKGHSHVYWYRQLPEEGLKFMVYLQKENIIDESGMPKERFSAEFPKEGPSILRIQQVVRGDSAAYFCASSPTARSGNTIYFGEGSWLTVV.

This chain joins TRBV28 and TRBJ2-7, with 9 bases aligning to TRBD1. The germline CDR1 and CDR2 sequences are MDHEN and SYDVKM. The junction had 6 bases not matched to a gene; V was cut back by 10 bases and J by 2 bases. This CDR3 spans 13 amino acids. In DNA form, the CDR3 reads TGTGCCACTTTGAGACAGGGGGCCTACGAGCAGTACTTC. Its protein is CATLRQGAYEQYF. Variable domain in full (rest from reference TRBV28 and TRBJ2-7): DVKVTQSSRYLVKRTGEKVFLECVQDMDHENMFWYRQDPGLGLRLIYFSYDVKMKEKGDIPEGYSVSREKKERFSLILESASTNQTSMYLCATLRQGAYEQYFGPGTRLTVT.

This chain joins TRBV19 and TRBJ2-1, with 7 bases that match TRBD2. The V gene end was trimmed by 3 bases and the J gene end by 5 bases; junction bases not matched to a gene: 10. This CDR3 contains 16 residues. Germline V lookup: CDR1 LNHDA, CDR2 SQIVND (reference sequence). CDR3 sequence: CASSILEASGNNEQFF. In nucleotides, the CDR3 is TGTGCCAGTAGTATTCTGGAGGCTAGCGGAAACAATGAGCAGTTCTTC.

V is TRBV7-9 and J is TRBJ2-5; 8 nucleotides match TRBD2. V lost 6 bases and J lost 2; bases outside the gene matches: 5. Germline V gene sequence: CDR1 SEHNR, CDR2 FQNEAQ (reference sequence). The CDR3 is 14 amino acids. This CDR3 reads CASSPIAGQETQYF. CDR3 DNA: TGTGCCAGCAGTCCTATAGCGGGACAAGAGACCCAGTACTTC. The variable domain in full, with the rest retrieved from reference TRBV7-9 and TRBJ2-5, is DTGVSQNPRHKITKRGQNVTFRCDPISEHNRLYWYRQTLGQGPEFLTYFQNEAQLEKSRLLSDRFSAERPKGSFSTLEIQRTEQGDSAMYLCASSPIAGQETQYFGPGTRLLVL.

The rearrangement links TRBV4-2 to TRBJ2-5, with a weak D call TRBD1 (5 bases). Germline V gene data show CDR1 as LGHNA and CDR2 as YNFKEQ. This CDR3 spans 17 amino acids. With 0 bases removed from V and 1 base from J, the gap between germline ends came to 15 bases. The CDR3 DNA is TGTGCCAGCAGCCAAGATGGGTCGCACAGGCCCCAAGAGACCCAGTACTTC. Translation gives CASSQDGSHRPQETQYF.

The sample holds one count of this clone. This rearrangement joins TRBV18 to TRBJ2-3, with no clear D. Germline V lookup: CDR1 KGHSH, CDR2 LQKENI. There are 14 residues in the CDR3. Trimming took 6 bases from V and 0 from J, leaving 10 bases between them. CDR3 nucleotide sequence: TGTGCCAGCTCGGGCACCCCTAGCACAGATACGCAGTATTTT. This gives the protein CASSGTPSTDTQYF.

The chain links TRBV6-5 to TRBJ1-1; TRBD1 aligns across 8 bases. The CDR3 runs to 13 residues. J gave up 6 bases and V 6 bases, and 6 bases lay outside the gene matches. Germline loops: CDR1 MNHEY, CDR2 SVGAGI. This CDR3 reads CASSPQGGAEAFF. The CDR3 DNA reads TGTGCCAGCAGCCCACAGGGGGGTGCTGAAGCTTTCTTT.

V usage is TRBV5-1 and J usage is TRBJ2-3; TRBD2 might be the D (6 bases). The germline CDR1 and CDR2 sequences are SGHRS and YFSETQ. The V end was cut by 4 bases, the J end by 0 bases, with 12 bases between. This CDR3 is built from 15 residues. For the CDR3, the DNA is TGCGCCAGCAGCCGGACGGGAGATAGCACAGATACGCAGTATTTT. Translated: CASSRTGDSTDTQYF.

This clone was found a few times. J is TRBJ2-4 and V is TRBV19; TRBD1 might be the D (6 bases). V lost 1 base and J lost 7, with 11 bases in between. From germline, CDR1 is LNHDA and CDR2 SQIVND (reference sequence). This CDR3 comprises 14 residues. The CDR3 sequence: CASSIVGAHNIQYF. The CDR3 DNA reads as TGTGCCAGTAGTATAGTGGGGGCCCATAACATTCAGTACTTC.

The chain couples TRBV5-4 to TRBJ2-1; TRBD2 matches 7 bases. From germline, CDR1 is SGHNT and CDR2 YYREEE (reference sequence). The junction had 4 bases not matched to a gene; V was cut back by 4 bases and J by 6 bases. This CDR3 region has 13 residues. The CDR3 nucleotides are TGTGCCAGCAGCGTAGGGACTACCAATGAGCAGTTCTTC. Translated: CASSVGTTNEQFF.

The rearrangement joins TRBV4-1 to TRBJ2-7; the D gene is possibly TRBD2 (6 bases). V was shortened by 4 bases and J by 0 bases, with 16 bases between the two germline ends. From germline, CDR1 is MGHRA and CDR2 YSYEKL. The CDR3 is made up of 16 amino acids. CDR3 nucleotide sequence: TGCGCCAGCAGCCTAACCCTAGCGAGTTTCTCCTACGAGCAGTACTTC. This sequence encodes CASSLTLASFSYEQYF.

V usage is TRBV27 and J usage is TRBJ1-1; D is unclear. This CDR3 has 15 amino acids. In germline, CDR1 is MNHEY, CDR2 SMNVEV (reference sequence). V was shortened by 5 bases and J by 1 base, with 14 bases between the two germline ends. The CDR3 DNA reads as TGTGCCAGCAGTCGATATTTGACCCCGAACACTGAAGCTTTCTTT. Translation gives CASSRYLTPNTEAFF.

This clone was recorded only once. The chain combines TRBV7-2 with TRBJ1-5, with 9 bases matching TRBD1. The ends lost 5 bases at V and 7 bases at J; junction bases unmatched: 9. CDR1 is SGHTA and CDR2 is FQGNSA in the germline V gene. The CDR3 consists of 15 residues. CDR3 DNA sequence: TGTGCCAGCAGCAAATTCGACAGGGGGGACCAGCCCCAGCATTTT. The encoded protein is CASSKFDRGDQPQHF. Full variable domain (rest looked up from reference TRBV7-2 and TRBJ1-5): GAGVSQSPSNKVTEKGKDVELRCDPISGHTALYWYRQSLGQGLEFLIYFQGNSAPDKSGLPSDRFSAERTGGSVSTLTIQRTQQEDSAVYLCASSKFDRGDQPQHFGDGTRLSIL.

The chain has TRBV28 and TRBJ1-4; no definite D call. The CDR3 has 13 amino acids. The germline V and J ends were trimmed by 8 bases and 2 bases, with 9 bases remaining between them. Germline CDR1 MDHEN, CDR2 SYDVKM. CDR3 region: CASSRGTNEKLFF. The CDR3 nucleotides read TGTGCCAGCTCGCGGGGTACTAATGAAAAACTGTTTTTT.

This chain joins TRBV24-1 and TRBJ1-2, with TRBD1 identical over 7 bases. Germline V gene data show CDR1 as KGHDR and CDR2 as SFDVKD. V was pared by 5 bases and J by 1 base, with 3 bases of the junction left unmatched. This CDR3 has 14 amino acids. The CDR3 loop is CATSVGQHNYGYTF. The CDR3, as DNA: TGTGCCACCAGTGTGGGACAGCATAACTATGGCTACACCTTC.

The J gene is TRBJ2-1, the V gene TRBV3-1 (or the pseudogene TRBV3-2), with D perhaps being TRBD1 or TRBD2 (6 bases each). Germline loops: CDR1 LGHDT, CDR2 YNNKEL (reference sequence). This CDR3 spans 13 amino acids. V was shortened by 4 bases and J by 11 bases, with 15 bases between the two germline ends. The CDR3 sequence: CASSLMRDTQQFF. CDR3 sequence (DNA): TGTGCCAGCAGCCTAATGCGGGACACACAGCAGTTCTTC.

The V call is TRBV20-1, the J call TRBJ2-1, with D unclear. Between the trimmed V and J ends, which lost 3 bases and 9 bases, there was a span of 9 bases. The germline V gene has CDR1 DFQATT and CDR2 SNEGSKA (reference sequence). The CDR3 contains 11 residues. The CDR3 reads CSARVTSEQFF. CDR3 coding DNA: TGCAGTGCTAGGGTCACCTCTGAGCAGTTCTTC.

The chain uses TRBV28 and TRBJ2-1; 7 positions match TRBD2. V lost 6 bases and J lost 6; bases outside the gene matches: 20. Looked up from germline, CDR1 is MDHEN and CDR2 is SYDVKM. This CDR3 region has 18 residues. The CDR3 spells CASSSLTGGSLGVNEQFF. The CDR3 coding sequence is TGTGCCAGCAGCTCCCTCACGGGAGGTAGCCTTGGCGTCAATGAGCAGTTCTTC.